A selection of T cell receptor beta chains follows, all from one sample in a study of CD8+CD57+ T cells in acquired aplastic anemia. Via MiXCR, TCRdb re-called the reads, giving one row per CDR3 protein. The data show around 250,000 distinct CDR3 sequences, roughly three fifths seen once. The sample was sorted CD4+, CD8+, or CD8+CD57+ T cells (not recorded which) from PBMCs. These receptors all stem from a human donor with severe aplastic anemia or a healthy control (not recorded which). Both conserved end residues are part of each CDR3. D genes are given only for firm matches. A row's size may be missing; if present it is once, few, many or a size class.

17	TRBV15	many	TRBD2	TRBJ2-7	CATSRWTSGDSSYEQYF	TGTGCCACCAGCAGATGGACTAGCGGGGATAGCTCCTACGAGCAGTACTTC
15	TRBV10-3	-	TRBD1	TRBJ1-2	CAISESTGGGYGYTF	TGTGCCATCAGTGAGTCGACAGGGGGCGGGTATGGCTACACCTTC
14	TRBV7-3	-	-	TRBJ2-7	CASSLGTTYYEQYF	TGTGCCAGCAGCTTAGGGACAACTTACTACGAGCAGTACTTC
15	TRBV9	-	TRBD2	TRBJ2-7	CASSGGLAGSYEQYF	TGTGCCAGCAGCGGGGGACTAGCCGGCTCCTACGAGCAGTACTTC
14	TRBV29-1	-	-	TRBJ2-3	CSVQRGPQTDTQYF	TGCAGCGTTCAGAGGGGCCCCCAGACAGATACGCAGTATTTT
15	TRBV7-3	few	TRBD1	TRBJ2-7	CASSQRTGDSYEQYF	TGTGCCAGCAGCCAACGGACAGGGGACTCCTACGAGCAGTACTTC
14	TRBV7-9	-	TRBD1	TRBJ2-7	CASTRLGTGPQQYF	TGTGCCAGCACCCGATTAGGGACAGGGCCTCAGCAGTACTTC
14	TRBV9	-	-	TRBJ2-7	CASAKGVEGYEQYF	TGTGCCAGCGCAAAAGGGGTTGAGGGCTACGAGCAGTACTTC
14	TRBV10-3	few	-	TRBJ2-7	CAITEGAGSYEQYF	TGTGCCATCACGGAGGGCGCCGGGTCCTACGAGCAGTACTTC
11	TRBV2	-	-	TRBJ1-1	CASKAVVEAFF	TGTGCCTCCAAGGCCGTGGTTGAAGCTTTCTTT
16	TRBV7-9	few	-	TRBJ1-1	CASSLWLQGENTEAFF	TGTGCCAGCAGCTTATGGTTACAGGGCGAGAACACTGAAGCTTTCTTT
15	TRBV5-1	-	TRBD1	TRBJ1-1	CASSWTGGGGTEAFF	TGCGCCAGCAGCTGGACAGGGGGCGGGGGGACTGAAGCTTTCTTT
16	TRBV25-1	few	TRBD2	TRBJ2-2	CASSPYGLAGAGELFF	TGTGCCAGCAGTCCCTACGGACTAGCGGGAGCCGGGGAGCTGTTTTTT
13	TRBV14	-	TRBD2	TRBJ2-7	CASSQDFGRALFF	TGTGCCAGCAGCCAAGATTTCGGGAGGGCCTTGTTCTTC
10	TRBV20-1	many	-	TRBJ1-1	CSARAYEAFF	TGCAGTGCTAGGGCTTATGAAGCTTTCTTT
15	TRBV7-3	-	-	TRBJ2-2	CASSLVGVATGELFF	TGTGCCAGCAGCTTGGTGGGAGTGGCCACCGGGGAGCTGTTTTTT
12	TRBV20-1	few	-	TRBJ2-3	CSGMGGTDTQYF	TGCAGTGGAATGGGAGGCACAGATACGCAGTATTTT
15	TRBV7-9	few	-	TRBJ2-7	CASSPTPGRSYEQYF	TGTGCCAGCAGTCCGACTCCCGGAAGATCCTACGAGCAGTACTTC
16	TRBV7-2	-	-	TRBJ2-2	CASSLSRGTNTGELFF	TGTGCCAGCAGCTTAAGCCGGGGTACGAACACCGGGGAACTGTTTTTT
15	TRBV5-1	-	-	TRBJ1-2	CASSLEGVINYGYTF	TGCGCCAGCAGCTTGGAGGGGGTAATTAACTATGGCTACACCTTC
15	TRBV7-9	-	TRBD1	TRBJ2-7	CASSLRWTGVDEQYF	TGTGCCAGCAGCCTCCGCTGGACAGGGGTGGACGAGCAGTACTTC
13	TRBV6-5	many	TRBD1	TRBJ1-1	CASSGTGRTEAFF	TGTGCCAGCAGCGGGACAGGGAGGACTGAAGCTTTCTTT
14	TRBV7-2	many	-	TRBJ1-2	CASSLRKPGDGYTF	TGTGCCAGCAGCTTAAGGAAGCCGGGCGATGGCTACACCTTC
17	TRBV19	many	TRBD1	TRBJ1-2	CASSIRGLPGQDYGYTF	TGTGCCAGTAGTATTCGGGGACTCCCCGGACAGGACTATGGCTACACCTTC
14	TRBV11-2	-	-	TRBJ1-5	CASSPMPGTSYEHF	TGTGCCAGCAGCCCTATGCCCGGGACTAGCTACGAGCATTTT
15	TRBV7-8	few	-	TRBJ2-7	CASSFRRGRGYEQYF	TGTGCCAGCAGCTTCCGGAGGGGGCGCGGCTACGAGCAGTACTTC
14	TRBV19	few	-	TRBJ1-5	CASNERTSNQPQHF	TGTGCCAGTAACGAACGGACTAGCAATCAGCCCCAGCATTTT
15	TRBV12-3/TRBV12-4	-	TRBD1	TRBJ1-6	CASRPGTVRNSPLHF	TGTGCCAGCAGACCAGGGACAGTAAGGAATTCACCCCTCCACTTT
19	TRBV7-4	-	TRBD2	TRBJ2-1	CASSFGTLAGASSYNEQFF	TGTGCCAGCAGCTTCGGGACCTTAGCGGGGGCCAGCTCCTACAATGAGCAGTTCTTC
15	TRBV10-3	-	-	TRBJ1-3	CAITLDRASGNTIYF	TGTGCCATCACCTTAGACCGAGCCTCTGGAAACACAATATATTTT
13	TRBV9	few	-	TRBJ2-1	CASSDRDSLEQFF	TGTGCCAGCAGCGATCGGGACTCCCTCGAGCAGTTCTTC
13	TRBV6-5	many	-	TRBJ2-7	CASSYVNGDEQYF	TGTGCCAGCAGTTACGTTAACGGCGACGAGCAGTACTTC
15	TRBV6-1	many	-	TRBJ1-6	CASSEESSYNSPLHF	TGTGCCAGCAGTGAAGAGAGCTCCTATAATTCACCCCTCCACTTT
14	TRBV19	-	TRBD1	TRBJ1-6	CASRQTGGFSPLHF	TGTGCCAGTAGACAGACAGGGGGCTTTTCACCCCTCCACTTT
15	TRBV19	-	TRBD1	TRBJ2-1	CASGNPGTGGNEQFF	TGTGCCAGCGGCAACCCGGGGACAGGGGGGAATGAGCAGTTCTTC
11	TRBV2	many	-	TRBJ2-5	CASSEFETQYF	TGTGCCAGCAGTGAATTCGAGACCCAGTACTTC
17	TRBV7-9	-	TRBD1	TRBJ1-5	CASSYGQGAVGNQPQHF	TGTGCCAGCAGTTACGGACAGGGGGCGGTGGGCAATCAGCCCCAGCATTTT
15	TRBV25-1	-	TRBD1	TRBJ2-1	CASSEGQGGYNEQFF	TGTGCCAGCAGTGAGGGACAGGGTGGCTACAATGAGCAGTTCTTC
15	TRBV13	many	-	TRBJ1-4	CASSLGLTLSEKLFF	TGTGCCAGCAGCTTAGGCCTGACCCTCAGTGAAAAACTGTTTTTT
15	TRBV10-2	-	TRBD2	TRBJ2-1	CASSDERGALNEQFF	TGCGCCAGCAGTGACGAGCGGGGGGCTTTGAATGAGCAGTTCTTC
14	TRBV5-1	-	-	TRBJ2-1	CASSQAVSYNEQFF	TGCGCCAGCAGCCAAGCGGTCTCCTACAATGAGCAGTTCTTC
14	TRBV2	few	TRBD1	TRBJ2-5	CASSETGGVETQYF	TGTGCCAGCAGTGAAACAGGGGGCGTAGAGACCCAGTACTTC
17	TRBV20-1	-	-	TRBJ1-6	CSARDMGGHPYNSPLHF	TGCAGTGCTAGAGATATGGGGGGCCACCCCTATAATTCACCCCTCCACTTT
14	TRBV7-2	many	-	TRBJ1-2	CASSDGGSNYGYTF	TGTGCCAGCAGCGACGGTGGCTCTAACTATGGCTACACCTTC
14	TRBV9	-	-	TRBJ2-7	CASSVVPSSYEQYF	TGTGCCAGCAGCGTAGTTCCCTCTTCCTACGAGCAGTACTTC
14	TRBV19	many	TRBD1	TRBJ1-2	CASILGQGRSGYTF	TGTGCCAGTATCCTGGGACAGGGACGCTCTGGCTACACCTTC
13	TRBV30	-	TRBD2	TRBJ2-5	CAWTTSGGETQYF	TGTGCCTGGACGACTAGCGGCGGAGAGACCCAGTACTTC
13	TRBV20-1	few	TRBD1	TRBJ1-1	CSARWTGNTEAFF	TGCAGTGCTAGGTGGACAGGGAACACTGAAGCTTTCTTT
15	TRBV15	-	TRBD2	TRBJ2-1	CATSRDTLAGLLQFF	TGTGCCACCAGCAGAGATACCCTAGCGGGGCTACTCCAGTTCTTC
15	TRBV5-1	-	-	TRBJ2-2	CASSFINPNTGELFF	TGCGCCAGCAGCTTCATCAACCCGAACACCGGGGAGCTGTTTTTT
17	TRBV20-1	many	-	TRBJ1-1	CSARERWWVLVNTEAFF	TGCAGTGCTAGAGAAAGGTGGTGGGTTTTAGTGAACACTGAAGCTTTCTTT
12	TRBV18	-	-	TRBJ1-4	CASSQKGEKLFF	TGTGCCAGCTCACAGAAGGGTGAAAAACTGTTTTTT
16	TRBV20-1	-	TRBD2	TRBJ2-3	CSAHGLAGEGADTQYF	TGCAGTGCGCATGGACTAGCGGGAGAAGGAGCAGATACGCAGTATTTT
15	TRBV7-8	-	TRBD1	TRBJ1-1	CASSYGIPPGQGASF	TGTGCCAGCAGCTACGGTATACCTCCGGGACAGGGGGCCTCGTTT
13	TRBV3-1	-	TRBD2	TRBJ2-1	CASSQDPGLAQFF	TGTGCCAGCAGCCAAGATCCGGGACTAGCCCAGTTCTTC
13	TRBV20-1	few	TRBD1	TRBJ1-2	CSANAGGSYGYTF	TGCAGTGCTAACGCAGGGGGTAGCTATGGCTACACCTTC
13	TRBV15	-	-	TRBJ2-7	CASTAGQSYEQYF	TGTGCCAGCACCGCGGGACAGTCGTACGAGCAGTACTTC
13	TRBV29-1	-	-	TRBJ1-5	CSVGGRDNQPQHF	TGCAGCGTTGGCGGCAGGGACAATCAGCCCCAGCATTTT
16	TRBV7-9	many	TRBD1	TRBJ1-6	CASSYGQGELNSPLHF	TGTGCCAGCAGTTACGGACAGGGGGAACTCAATTCACCCCTCCACTTT
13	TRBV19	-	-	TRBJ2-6	CASRRSGANVLTF	TGTGCCAGTAGGCGGTCTGGGGCCAACGTCCTGACTTTC